This entry lists 29 T cell receptor beta chains sequenced from one sample in a study of beta chain features in type 1 diabetes. Study outcomes and limitations: All four CD4+ subsets from Type 1 diabetes patients carried moderately but significantly shorter TCRB CDR3s.

Their antigens remain unidentified. Sequencing targeted expressed TCRB transcripts, as all isolated RNA had been reverse transcribed. Using immunoSEQ multiplex PCR, the repertoire was profiled, and TCRdb retains in-frame clones only, with some absent. The sample lists 55,000 to 85,000 clones, roughly 50% occurring once. Sequenced input: central memory CD4+ T cells from blood. These receptors all come from a man under 40 with type 1 diabetes.

The chain recombines TRBV6-6 with TRBJ2-7; 9 nucleotides match TRBD2. V gave up 2 bases and J gave up 6 bases; unmatched junction bases: 11. The CDR3 runs 16 residues. In germline, CDR1 is MNHNY, CDR2 SVGAGI (reference sequence). As DNA, the CDR3 is TGTGCCAGCAGTTACCGTACCCCAAAAGCGGGAGGCGAGCAGTACTTC. It encodes CASSYRTPKAGGEQYF.

The chain carries TRBV5-1 and TRBJ1-1, with a possible D match to TRBD1 (6 bases). V was shortened by 3 bases and J by 5 bases, with 26 bases between the two germline ends. CDR1 SGHRS and CDR2 YFSETQ come from the germline V gene. CDR3 length: 18 residues. CDR3 in amino acids: CASSSDQRGGAIWTEAFF. The CDR3 DNA reads as TGCGCCAGCAGCTCGGACCAGAGGGGGGGCGCGATATGGACTGAAGCTTTCTTT.

The gene calls are TRBV18 and TRBJ1-1; 9 nucleotides line up with TRBD1. V lost 5 bases and J lost 8; bases outside the gene matches: 6. Germline V gene data show CDR1 as KGHSH and CDR2 as LQKENI. This CDR3 is built from 13 residues. The CDR3 is CASSGRQGGEAFF. The CDR3 DNA reads TGTGCCAGCTCAGGACGACAGGGGGGGGAAGCTTTCTTT. The full variable domain, in which reference TRBV18 and TRBJ1-1 provide the parts outside the CDR3, is NAGVMQNPRHLVRRRGQEARLRCSPMKGHSHVYWYRQLPEEGLKFMVYLQKENIIDESGMPKERFSAEFPKEGPSILRIQQVVRGDSAAYFCASSGRQGGEAFFGQGTRLTVV.

The genes are TRBV5-1 and TRBJ2-1; TRBD2 matches at 11 bases. Germline trimming cut 4 bases from V and 4 bases from J; bases unmatched to any gene: 7. The CDR3 spans 16 residues. Germline values: CDR1 SGHRS, CDR2 YFSETQ. The CDR3 region has the DNA TGCGCCAGCAGCCTTCCCACTAGCGGGGGATACAATGAGCAGTTCTTC. It yields the protein CASSLPTSGGYNEQFF.

This clone appeared a few times. The chain uses TRBV5-1 and TRBJ2-7, with D tentatively TRBD2 (7 bases). Trimming stripped 4 bases from V and 2 bases from J, with 13 bases between. The CDR3 is made up of 14 amino acids. Germline lookup yields CDR1 SGHRS and CDR2 YFSETQ. The CDR3 DNA is TGCGCCAGCAGCCGCGGGGAGGGGGCCTACGAGCAGTACTTC. Residues: CASSRGEGAYEQYF.

V and J are TRBV19 and TRBJ2-7; D possibly corresponds to TRBD2 (6 bases). The CDR3 extends over 14 amino acids. CDR1 LNHDA and CDR2 SQIVND come from the germline V gene (reference sequence). Deletions cut 3 bases from V and 2 bases from J, with 11 bases between. This chain's CDR3 is CASSIPGGTYEQYF. The DNA of the CDR3 is TGTGCCAGTAGTATCCCTGGCGGGACCTACGAGCAGTACTTC. The whole variable domain, remainder taken from reference TRBV19 and TRBJ2-7, is DGGITQSPKYLFRKEGQNVTLSCEQNLNHDAMYWYRQDPGQGLRLIYYSQIVNDFQKGDIAEGYSVSREKKESFPLTVTSAQKNPTAFYLCASSIPGGTYEQYFGPGTRLTVT.

The chain is built from TRBV19 and TRBJ1-1, with D tentatively TRBD1 (6 bases). The CDR3 is made up of 18 amino acids. Germline CDR1 and CDR2: LNHDA and SQIVND (reference sequence). Trimming took off 7 bases at V and 0 bases at J, with 24 bases between the two ends. The CDR3 loop reads CASTRRITDGTMNTEAFF. CDR3 DNA: TGTGCCAGTACCAGAAGAATAACAGACGGGACAATGAACACTGAAGCTTTCTTT.

This clone appeared a few times. The chain recombines TRBV10-3 with TRBJ2-7; 10 nucleotides agree with TRBD1. V was pared by 2 bases and J by 2 bases, with 3 bases of the junction left unmatched. The CDR3 sequence is 15 residues long. In germline, CDR1 is ENHRY, CDR2 SYGVKD. Written as DNA, the CDR3 is TGTGCCATCAGTGAGCCGGGACAGGGGACCTACGAGCAGTACTTC. Its protein product is CAISEPGQGTYEQYF.

A remark on this clone: The same CDR3 arises from other DNA sequences in this sample as well. The chain couples TRBV29-1 to TRBJ1-1, with D possibly being TRBD1 (6 bases). Deletions cut 6 bases from V and 3 bases from J, with 11 bases between. CDR1 is SQVTM, CDR2 ANQGSEA, per germline. The CDR3 covers 12 residues. The CDR3 sequence is CSVARQDTEAFF. In nucleotides, the CDR3 is TGCAGCGTCGCCCGACAGGACACTGAAGCTTTCTTT.

The chain employs TRBV4-2 and TRBJ2-5; 10 nucleotides align to TRBD2. V shed 1 base and J 4 bases; nucleotides not matched to a gene: 3. Germline assignment: CDR1 LGHNA and CDR2 YNFKEQ. The CDR3 is made up of 15 amino acids. This CDR3 reads CASSQGLAGAETQYF. As DNA, the CDR3 is TGTGCCAGCAGCCAAGGCCTAGCGGGGGCAGAGACCCAGTACTTC.

This clone appeared a single time. The chain is built from TRBV7-2 and TRBJ2-4; 9 bases align to TRBD1. Per the germline V gene, CDR1 is SGHTA and CDR2 is FQGNSA. This CDR3 spans 17 amino acids. The junction had 9 bases not matched to a gene; V was cut back by 5 bases and J by 1 base. CDR3 in amino acids: CASSLSTGGSAKNIQYF. Written as DNA, the CDR3 is TGTGCCAGCAGCCTTTCAACAGGGGGCTCGGCCAAAAACATTCAGTACTTC.

The DNA for the CDR3 is TGTGCCAGCAGCGTAGGGGCAGGGCGGACTGAAGCTTTCTTT. Protein: CASSVGAGRTEAFF. The chain couples TRBV9 to TRBJ1-1, with D possibly TRBD1 on 5 matching bases. Per germline, CDR1 SGDLS and CDR2 YYNGEE. Trimming removed 0 bases at V and 5 bases at J, with 11 bases between. The CDR3 totals 14 residues. Variable domain in full (rest from reference TRBV9 and TRBJ1-1): DSGVTQTPKHLITATGQRVTLRCSPRSGDLSVYWYQQSLDQGLQFLIQYYNGEERAKGNILERFSAQQFPDLHSELNLSSLELGDSALYFCASSVGAGRTEAFFGQGTRLTVV.

The chain joins TRBV4-2 to TRBJ2-3; tentatively, D is TRBD1 (5 bases). The V gene lost 4 bases and the J gene lost 0 bases, with 20 bases spanning the gap. CDR1 and CDR2 from the germline V gene are LGHNA and YNFKEQ. The CDR3 loop spans 18 amino acids. CDR3: CASSRHTGTEYSTDTQYF. For the CDR3, the DNA is TGTGCCAGCAGCCGACATACAGGAACAGAATATAGCACAGATACGCAGTATTTT.

V gene TRBV2 combines with J gene TRBJ2-3, with TRBD1 identical over 9 bases. This CDR3 region has 14 residues. V was pared by 7 bases and J by 4 bases, with 6 bases of the junction left unmatched. Per germline, CDR1 SNHLY and CDR2 FYNNEI. The chain's CDR3 is CASTIQGAPDTQYF. The CDR3 DNA is TGTGCCAGCACTATACAGGGGGCCCCAGATACGCAGTATTTT.

The chain couples TRBV5-1 to TRBJ2-5, with TRBD1 matching over 10 bases. This CDR3 comprises 14 residues. J was trimmed by 1 base and V by 5 bases; bases with no gene match: 2. Germline loops: CDR1 SGHRS, CDR2 YFSETQ. Here the CDR3 DNA reads TGCGCCAGCAGGACAGGGGGCACCCAAGAGACCCAGTACTTC. It codes for CASRTGGTQETQYF.

This rearrangement joins TRBV11-2 to TRBJ2-1; tentatively, D is TRBD1 (5 bases). Looked up from germline, CDR1 is SGHAT and CDR2 is FQNNGV. The V end was cut by 4 bases, the J end by 3 bases, with 10 bases between. The CDR3 contains 14 residues. Here the CDR3 reads CASSSATVYNEQFF. CDR3 coding DNA: TGTGCCAGCAGCTCGGCGACAGTCTACAATGAGCAGTTCTTC. The full variable domain, in which reference TRBV11-2 and TRBJ2-1 provide the parts outside the CDR3, is EAGVAQSPRYKIIEKRQSVAFWCNPISGHATLYWYQQILGQGPKLLIQFQNNGVVDDSQLPKDRFSAERLKGVDSTLKIQPAKLEDSAVYLCASSSATVYNEQFFGPGTRLTVL.

The chain is built from TRBV14 and TRBJ2-1, with 9 bases that match TRBD2. Germline CDR1 is SGHDN and CDR2 is FVKESK. V dropped 0 bases and J dropped 15; count of bases not matched to a gene: 6. The length of the CDR3 is 13 residues. The CDR3 protein is CASSQDLAGLGFF. CDR3 nucleotides: TGTGCCAGCAGCCAAGATCTAGCGGGACTTGGGTTCTTC.

The rearrangement uses TRBV2 and TRBJ2-5, with TRBD1 matching 8 bases. Germline values: CDR1 SNHLY, CDR2 FYNNEI. The CDR3 is made up of 14 amino acids. The trim removed 6 bases at V and 4 bases at J, leaving 7 bases unmatched. CDR3 amino acids: CASSYGQGGETQYF. As DNA, the CDR3 is TGTGCCAGCAGCTACGGACAGGGTGGAGAGACCCAGTACTTC. Variable domain in full (rest from reference TRBV2 and TRBJ2-5): EPEVTQTPSHQVTQMGQEVILRCVPISNHLYFYWYRQILGQKVEFLVSFYNNEISEKSEIFDDQFSVERPDGSNFTLKIRSTKLEDSAMYFCASSYGQGGETQYFGPGTRLLVL.

The J gene is TRBJ2-1, the V gene TRBV30, with D perhaps TRBD1 (5 bases). The V end was cut by 2 bases, the J end by 7 bases, with 12 bases between. The germline CDR1 and CDR2 sequences are GTSNPN and SVGIG (reference sequence). This CDR3 has 13 amino acids. The CDR3: CAWSPLRVNEQFF. Here the CDR3 DNA reads TGTGCCTGGAGTCCACTCAGGGTGAATGAGCAGTTCTTC.

This clone was observed a handful of times. The rearrangement links TRBV18 to TRBJ2-2; 9 nucleotides match TRBD1. From germline, CDR1 is KGHSH and CDR2 LQKENI. The CDR3 loop spans 15 amino acids. The V segment lost 4 bases and the J segment 1 base; nucleotides outside the gene matches: 1. The CDR3 spells CASSRTGENTGELFF. The CDR3 DNA reads as TGTGCCAGCTCACGGACAGGGGAGAACACCGGGGAGCTGTTTTTT.

V gene TRBV18 combines with J gene TRBJ2-1; D ambiguous. Germline V gives CDR1 KGHSH, CDR2 LQKENI. The CDR3 has 14 amino acids. The ends were cut back, 0 bases at V and 4 bases at J, with 7 bases in the middle. CDR3 protein: CASSPPSGYNEQFF. In DNA form, the CDR3 reads TGTGCCAGCTCACCACCGTCCGGGTACAATGAGCAGTTCTTC.

The chain links TRBV19 to TRBJ1-6, with TRBD1 as a possible D gene (6 bases). CDR3 size: 14 residues. Trimming removed 6 bases from V and 10 bases from J, with 16 bases in between. The V gene's germline CDR1 is LNHDA and CDR2 SQIVND (reference sequence). CDR3 DNA sequence: TGTGCCAGTAGCCCCCGGGACATTGAGTCACCCCTCCACTTT. Encoded protein: CASSPRDIESPLHF.

This sequence joins TRBV7-6 and TRBJ2-1; 12 bases match TRBD2. The CDR3 loop spans 15 amino acids. Germline V gene sequence: CDR1 SGHVS, CDR2 FNYEAQ. V gave up 7 bases and J gave up 7 bases; unmatched junction bases: 8. The CDR3 coding sequence is TGTGCCAGCACCTTGACTAGCGGGAGTAATAATGAGCAGTTCTTC. It encodes CASTLTSGSNNEQFF.

Regarding this clone: The junction departs from the called germline gene at one end, perhaps through a read error. The chain recombines TRBV7-8 with TRBJ1-2, with TRBD1 matching over 7 bases. Germline loops: CDR1 SGHVS, CDR2 FQNEAQ. The CDR3 is 14 amino acids. The CDR3 loop reads CASSRGTEVYGCTF. CDR3 nucleotide sequence: TGTGCCAGCAGCCGAGGGACAGAAGTCTATGGCTGCACCTTC.

V and J are TRBV19 and TRBJ1-5; 7 positions match TRBD1. The CDR3 totals 14 residues. Unmatched junction bases numbered 5, after V lost 7 bases and J lost 2 bases. Germline V gene lookup returns CDR1 LNHDA and CDR2 SQIVND (reference sequence). CDR3 in amino acids: CASNQGVRNQPQHF. CDR3 in DNA: TGTGCCAGTAACCAGGGGGTTCGCAATCAGCCCCAGCATTTT. Looking up the rest from reference TRBV19 and TRBJ1-5 gives the full variable domain: DGGITQSPKYLFRKEGQNVTLSCEQNLNHDAMYWYRQDPGQGLRLIYYSQIVNDFQKGDIAEGYSVSREKKESFPLTVTSAQKNPTAFYLCASNQGVRNQPQHFGDGTRLSIL.

This chain joins TRBV7-9 and TRBJ1-1, with D maybe TRBD1 (6 bases). Trimming removed 4 bases at V and 0 bases at J, with 9 bases between. Looked up from germline, CDR1 is SEHNR and CDR2 is FQNEAQ (reference sequence). The CDR3 has 14 amino acids. The CDR3: CASSSTGLNTEAFF. The CDR3, as DNA: TGTGCCAGCAGCTCCACAGGGTTGAACACTGAAGCTTTCTTT.

This chain uses TRBV19 with TRBJ2-5; tentative D call: TRBD2 (6 bases). Germline values: CDR1 LNHDA, CDR2 SQIVND (reference sequence). The CDR3 totals 14 residues. Trimming took 4 bases from V and 5 from J, leaving 14 bases between them. CDR3 residues: CASSTAGHRETQYF. CDR3 in DNA: TGTGCCAGTAGTACGGCGGGGCATAGGGAGACCCAGTACTTC.

This chain links TRBV5-1 with TRBJ1-2; the D gene is possibly TRBD1 (6 bases). The ends were cut back, 7 bases at V and 2 bases at J, with 9 bases in the middle. This CDR3 region has 12 residues. Germline values: CDR1 SGHRS, CDR2 YFSETQ. CDR3 region: CASADRNYGYTF. As DNA, the CDR3 is TGCGCCAGCGCCGACAGGAACTATGGCTACACCTTC.

This clone appeared a single time. V and J are TRBV5-6 and TRBJ1-2; D perhaps matches TRBD1 (5 bases). CDR1 and CDR2 from the germline V gene are SGHDT and YYEEEE. The CDR3 consists of 14 residues. V was trimmed by 2 bases and J by 4 bases, leaving 12 bases between them. CDR3 bases: TGTGCCAGCAGCTTAAACAGGCTCGCCTATGGCTACACCTTC. It is translated as CASSLNRLAYGYTF.